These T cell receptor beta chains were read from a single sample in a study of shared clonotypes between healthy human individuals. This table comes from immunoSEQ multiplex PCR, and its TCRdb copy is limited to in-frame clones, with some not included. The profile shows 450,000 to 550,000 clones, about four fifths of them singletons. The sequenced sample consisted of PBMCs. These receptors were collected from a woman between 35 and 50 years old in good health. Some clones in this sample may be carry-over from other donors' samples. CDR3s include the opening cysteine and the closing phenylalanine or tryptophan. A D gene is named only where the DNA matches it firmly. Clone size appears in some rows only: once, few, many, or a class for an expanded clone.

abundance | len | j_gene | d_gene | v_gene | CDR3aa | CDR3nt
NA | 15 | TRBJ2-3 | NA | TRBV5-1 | CASSGGAVRADTQYF | TGCGCCAGCAGCGGTGGGGCCGTACGGGCAGATACGCAGTATTTT
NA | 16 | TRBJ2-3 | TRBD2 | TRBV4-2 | CASSQDVAGDRDTQYF | TGTGCCAGCAGCCAAGATGTAGCGGGTGACAGAGATACGCAGTATTTT
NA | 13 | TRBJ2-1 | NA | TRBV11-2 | CASSPGLINEQFF | TGTGCCAGCAGCCCAGGGTTGATCAATGAGCAGTTCTTC
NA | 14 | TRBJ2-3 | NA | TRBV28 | CASSLRTGRDTQYF | TGTGCCAGCAGTTTAAGAACAGGCCGAGATACGCAGTATTTT
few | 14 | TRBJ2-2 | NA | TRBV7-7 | CASSLNYNTGELFF | TGTGCTAGCAGTCTGAACTATAACACCGGGGAGCTGTTTTTT
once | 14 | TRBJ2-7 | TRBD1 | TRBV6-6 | CASRAAGTAYEQYF | TGTGCCAGCAGGGCGGCCGGGACAGCTTACGAGCAGTACTTC
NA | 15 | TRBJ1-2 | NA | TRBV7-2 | CASSFSLTENYGYTF | TGTGCCAGCAGCTTCTCCCTGACAGAAAACTATGGCTACACCTTC
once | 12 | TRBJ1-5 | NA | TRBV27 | CASRTGNQPQHF | TGTGCCAGCAGGACGGGCAATCAGCCCCAGCATTTT
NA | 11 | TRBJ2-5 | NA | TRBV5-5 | CASSSKETQYF | TGTGCCAGCAGCTCGAAAGAGACCCAGTACTTC
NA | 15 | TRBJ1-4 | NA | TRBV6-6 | CASSYSGALQEKLFF | TGTGCCAGCAGTTACTCGGGGGCACTACAGGAAAAACTGTTTTTT
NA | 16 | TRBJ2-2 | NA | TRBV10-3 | CAISARGALNTGELFF | TGTGCCATCAGTGCCCGGGGGGCGTTAAACACCGGGGAGCTGTTTTTT
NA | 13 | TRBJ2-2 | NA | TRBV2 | CASSERFTGELFF | TGTGCCAGCAGTGAAAGGTTCACCGGGGAGCTGTTTTTT
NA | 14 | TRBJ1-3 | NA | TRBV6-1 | CASSEMRERNTIYF | TGTGCCAGCAGTGAAATGAGGGAGAGAAACACCATATATTTT
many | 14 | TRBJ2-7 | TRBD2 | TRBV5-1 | CASSWTSGSVEQYF | TGCGCCAGCAGCTGGACTAGCGGGTCGGTCGAGCAGTACTTC
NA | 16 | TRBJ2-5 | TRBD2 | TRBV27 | CASTHLAAGVQETQYF | TGTGCCAGCACCCACCTGGCAGCGGGGGTTCAAGAGACCCAGTACTTC
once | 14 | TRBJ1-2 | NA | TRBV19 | CASSRMETNYGYTF | TGTGCCAGTAGCCGGATGGAGACTAACTATGGCTACACCTTC
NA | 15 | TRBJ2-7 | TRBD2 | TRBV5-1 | CASSSGSSGGLEQYF | TGCGCCAGCAGCTCGGGAAGTAGCGGGGGCCTCGAGCAGTACTTC
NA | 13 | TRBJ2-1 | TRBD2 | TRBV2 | CASSRLAADEQFF | TGTGCCAGCAGCAGACTAGCCGCGGATGAGCAGTTCTTC
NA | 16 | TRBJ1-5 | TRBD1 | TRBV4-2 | CASSQVGQGAGQPQHF | TGTGCCAGCAGCCAAGTGGGACAGGGGGCTGGACAGCCCCAGCATTTT
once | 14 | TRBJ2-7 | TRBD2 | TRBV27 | CASSFRRESHEQYF | TGTGCCAGCAGTTTTCGGCGGGAGTCCCACGAGCAGTACTTC
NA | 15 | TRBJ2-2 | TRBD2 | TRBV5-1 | CASSVTSGGAGELFF | TGCGCCAGCAGCGTAACTAGCGGGGGTGCCGGGGAGCTGTTTTTT
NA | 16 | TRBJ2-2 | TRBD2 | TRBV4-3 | CASSRLAGTDTGELFF | TGCGCCAGCAGCCGACTAGCGGGAACGGACACCGGGGAGCTGTTTTTT
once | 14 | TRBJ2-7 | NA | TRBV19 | CASSIDGGSYEQYF | TGTGCCAGTAGTATAGACGGCGGATCCTACGAGCAGTACTTC
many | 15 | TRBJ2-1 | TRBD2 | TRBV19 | CASSISTSANNEQFF | TGTGCCAGTAGTATCAGTACTAGCGCCAACAATGAGCAGTTCTTC
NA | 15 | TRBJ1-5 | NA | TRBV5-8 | CASSLGPGRAQPQHF | TGTGCCAGCAGCTTAGGGCCAGGGAGGGCTCAGCCCCAGCATTTT
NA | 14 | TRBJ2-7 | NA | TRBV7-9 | CASRGGENIYEQYF | TGTGCCAGCAGAGGTGGGGAGAATATCTACGAGCAGTACTTC
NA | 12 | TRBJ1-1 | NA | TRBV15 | CATSRDTGQAFF | TGTGCCACCAGCAGAGATACGGGACAAGCTTTCTTT
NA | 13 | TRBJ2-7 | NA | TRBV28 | CASSLGLLGEQYF | TGTGCCAGCAGTTTAGGGCTATTGGGCGAGCAGTACTTC
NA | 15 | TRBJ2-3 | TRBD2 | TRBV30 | CACRGLAGGTDTQYF | TGTGCCTGTAGGGGTCTAGCGGGAGGCACAGATACGCAGTATTTT
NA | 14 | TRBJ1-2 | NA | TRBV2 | CASSDRGINYGYTF | TGTGCCAGCAGTGACAGGGGCATAAACTATGGCTACACCTTC
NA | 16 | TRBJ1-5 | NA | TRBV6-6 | CASSYHGRVSNQPQHF | TGTGCCAGCAGTTATCATGGCAGGGTTTCCAATCAGCCCCAGCATTTT
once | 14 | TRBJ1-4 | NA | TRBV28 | CASTRGGANEKLFF | TGTGCCAGCACCCGTGGGGGGGCTAATGAAAAACTGTTTTTT
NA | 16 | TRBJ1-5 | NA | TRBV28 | CASSQTGPQRHRPQHF | TGTGCCAGCAGTCAGACCGGGCCCCAAAGACACAGGCCCCAGCATTTT
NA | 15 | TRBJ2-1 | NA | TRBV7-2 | CASSLGGDSYNEQFF | TGTGCCAGCAGCTTAGGCGGGGACTCCTACAATGAGCAGTTCTTC
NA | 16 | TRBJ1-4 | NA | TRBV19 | CASSTSYRGTNEKLFF | TGTGCCAGTAGTACCTCATATCGAGGGACTAATGAAAAACTGTTTTTT
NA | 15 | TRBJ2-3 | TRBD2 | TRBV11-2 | CARRGDASSTDTQYF | TGTGCCAGGCGGGGGGACGCCTCTAGCACAGATACGCAGTATTTT
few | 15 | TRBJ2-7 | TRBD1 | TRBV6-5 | CASSSSPGQVTEQYF | TGTGCCAGCAGTTCATCGCCGGGACAGGTTACCGAGCAGTACTTC